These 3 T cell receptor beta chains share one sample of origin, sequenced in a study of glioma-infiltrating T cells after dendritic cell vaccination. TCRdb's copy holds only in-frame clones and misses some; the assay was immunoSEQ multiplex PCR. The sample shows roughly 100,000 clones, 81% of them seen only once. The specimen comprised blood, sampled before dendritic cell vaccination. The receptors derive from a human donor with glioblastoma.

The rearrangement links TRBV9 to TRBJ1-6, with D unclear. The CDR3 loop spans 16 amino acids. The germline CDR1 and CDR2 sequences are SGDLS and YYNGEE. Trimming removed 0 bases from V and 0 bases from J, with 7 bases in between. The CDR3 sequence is CASSVAVSSYNSPLHF. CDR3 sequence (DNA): TGTGCCAGCAGCGTAGCAGTAAGCTCCTATAATTCACCCCTCCACTTT.

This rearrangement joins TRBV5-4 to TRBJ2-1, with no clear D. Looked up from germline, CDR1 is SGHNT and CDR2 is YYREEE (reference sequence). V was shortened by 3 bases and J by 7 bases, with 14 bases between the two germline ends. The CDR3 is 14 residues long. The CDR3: CASSSWASPNEQFF. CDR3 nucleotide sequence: TGTGCCAGCAGCTCGTGGGCCAGCCCAAATGAGCAGTTCTTC. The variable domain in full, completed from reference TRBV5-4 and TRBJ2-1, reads ETGVTQSPTHLIKTRGQQVTLRCSSQSGHNTVSWYQQALGQGPQFIFQYYREEENGRGNFPPRFSGLQFPNYSSELNVNALELDDSALYLCASSSWASPNEQFFGPGTRLTVL.

CDR3 protein: CASSNPGVRNYGYTF. The CDR3 nucleotides are TGTGCCAGCAGCAATCCGGGGGTCCGCAACTATGGCTACACCTTC. The chain uses TRBV7-9 and TRBJ1-2; a weak D match, TRBD1 (5 bases). CDR3 size: 15 residues. V was shortened by 5 bases and J by 2 bases, with 15 bases between the two germline ends. Germline V gene data show CDR1 as SEHNR and CDR2 as FQNEAQ (reference sequence).